Presented here are 20 T cell receptor beta chains from one specimen sequenced in a study of shared clonotypes between healthy human individuals. Only in-frame clones appear in the TCRdb table, and some are missing; sequencing was by immunoSEQ multiplex PCR. This sample carries 2.5 million or so clones, 90% to 95% of them seen once, and the ten largest clones take 0.11% to 0.15%. What was sequenced was naive CD4+ T cells sorted from blood. Subset indicated: CD45RA+ positively selected. These receptors were obtained from a man younger than 35 in good health.

The chain recombines TRBV28 with TRBJ2-7, with 10 bases aligning to TRBD1. From germline, CDR1 is MDHEN and CDR2 SYDVKM. CDR3 size: 14 residues. Trimming cost V 5 bases and J 5 bases; bases outside gene matches: 6. CDR3 coding DNA: TGTGCCAGCAGTGGGGGACAGGGGAATGACGAGCAGTACTTC. It translates to CASSGGQGNDEQYF.

This clone was detected only once. The V gene is TRBV19, the J gene TRBJ2-3; D not certain. The CDR3 has 14 amino acids. Germline-derived CDR1 and CDR2 are LNHDA and SQIVND (reference sequence). V was cut by 5 bases and J by 1 base, with 10 bases left in between. The CDR3 DNA follows: TGTGCCAGTAGTCCACCTTGGGGCACAGATACGCAGTATTTT. This gives the protein CASSPPWGTDTQYF.

This chain joins TRBV5-1 and TRBJ1-6; D may be TRBD1 (6 bases). Germline V gene sequence: CDR1 SGHRS, CDR2 YFSETQ. The V gene lost 0 bases and the J gene lost 9 bases, with 10 bases spanning the gap. The CDR3 length is 14 residues. CDR3 residues: CASSLDRESSPLHF. The DNA for the CDR3 is TGCGCCAGCAGCTTGGACAGGGAGAGTTCACCCCTCCACTTT.

This clone was observed a few times. The same CDR3 arises from other DNA sequences in this sample as well. The rearrangement joins TRBV11-2 to TRBJ2-7; D not certain. The germline V gene encodes CDR1 SGHAT and CDR2 FQNNGV. This CDR3 spans 12 amino acids. V dropped 2 bases and J dropped 2 bases, with 4 bases sitting between them. The CDR3 protein is CASSLSPYEQYF. For the CDR3, the DNA is TGTGCCAGCAGCTTATCCCCCTACGAGCAGTACTTC.

The chain has TRBV2 and TRBJ2-7, with D hard to call. V gave up 6 bases and J gave up 2 bases, with 14 bases separating them. The V gene's germline CDR1 is SNHLY and CDR2 FYNNEI. This CDR3 has 14 residues. CDR3 nucleotide sequence: TGTGCCAGCAGCGCGTATCGAGGTCCCTACGAGCAGTACTTC. Translation: CASSAYRGPYEQYF.

This chain links TRBV6-5 with TRBJ2-1; 9 nucleotides match TRBD2. Germline-derived CDR1 and CDR2 are MNHEY and SVGAGI. The CDR3 consists of 12 residues. Trimming at V came to 6 bases and at J to 9 bases, leaving 3 bases not matched to a gene. The CDR3 is CASRKTSGEQFF. The DNA of the CDR3 is TGTGCCAGCAGAAAGACTAGCGGTGAGCAGTTCTTC.

As concerns this clone: Different DNA sequences within this sample yield the same CDR3. The chain employs TRBV10-3 and TRBJ1-2; weak D call: TRBD1 (5 bases). Deletions cut 2 bases from V and 3 bases from J, with 7 bases between. From germline, CDR1 is ENHRY and CDR2 SYGVKD. This CDR3 contains 13 residues. CDR3 sequence (DNA): TGTGCCATCAGTGAGCGGGGGGACTATGGCTACACCTTC. Translated: CAISERGDYGYTF.

As to this clone: The identical CDR3 is also encoded by other nucleotide sequences in the sample. V and J are TRBV5-1 and TRBJ1-1; tentatively, D is TRBD1 (5 bases). V was clipped by 3 bases and J by 2 bases, with 14 bases between them. The CDR3 is made up of 15 amino acids. Germline assignment: CDR1 SGHRS and CDR2 YFSETQ. Here the CDR3 reads CASSSTGQTNTEAFF. Written as DNA, the CDR3 is TGCGCCAGCAGCTCCACGGGGCAGACCAACACTGAAGCTTTCTTT. Full variable domain (missing parts from reference TRBV5-1 and TRBJ1-1): KAGVTQTPRYLIKTRGQQVTLSCSPISGHRSVSWYQQTPGQGLQFLFEYFSETQRNKGNFPGRFSGRQFSNSRSEMNVSTLELGDSALYLCASSSTGQTNTEAFFGQGTRLTVV.

This chain links TRBV7-2 with TRBJ1-3; D is undetermined. Trimming took off 2 bases at V and 4 bases at J, with 9 bases between the two ends. The germline V gene encodes CDR1 SGHTA and CDR2 FQGNSA. The CDR3 has 14 amino acids. As DNA, the CDR3 is TGTGCCAGCAGCTTAACCGGGTACGGAAACACCATATATTTT. Residues: CASSLTGYGNTIYF.

Only one count was recorded for this clone. The V call is TRBV7-2, the J call TRBJ1-6, with unresolved D. Germline CDR1 SGHTA, CDR2 FQGNSA. This CDR3 has 13 residues. V was trimmed by 4 bases and J by 7 bases, leaving 8 bases between them. The chain's CDR3 is CASSSGVNSPLHF. The DNA for the CDR3 is TGTGCCAGCAGCTCAGGAGTAAATTCACCCCTCCACTTT.

This clone was counted a few times. The chain uses TRBV7-9 and TRBJ1-2; a possible D gene is TRBD1 (5 bases). The germline V gene encodes CDR1 SEHNR and CDR2 FQNEAQ (reference sequence). The CDR3 length is 14 residues. The V and J ends lost 8 bases and 7 bases respectively, with 20 bases between them. In DNA, the CDR3 is TGTGCCAGCTGCCTTATGGGGACCGAGTGTGGCTACACCTTC. Protein: CASCLMGTECGYTF. The whole variable domain, filled in from reference TRBV7-9 and TRBJ1-2, reads DTGVSQNPRHKITKRGQNVTFRCDPISEHNRLYWYRQTLGQGPEFLTYFQNEAQLEKSRLLSDRFSAERPKGSFSTLEIQRTEQGDSAMYLCASCLMGTECGYTFGSGTRLTVV.

V gene TRBV6-6 combines with J gene TRBJ1-3; 7 nucleotides align to TRBD1. The V and J ends lost 5 bases and 7 bases, in that order; junction bases with no gene match: 8. This CDR3 contains 14 residues. Germline V gene data show CDR1 as MNHNY and CDR2 as SVGAGI (reference sequence). The CDR3 region has the DNA TGTGCCAGCAGTCAGGTGACAGGGCTGAACACCATATATTTT. Its protein product is CASSQVTGLNTIYF.

The V call is TRBV4-1, the J call TRBJ1-5; 8 bases align to TRBD1. Per the germline V gene, CDR1 is MGHRA and CDR2 is YSYEKL. Losses at the gene ends were 2 bases for V and 9 bases for J; bases not matched to a gene: 15. The CDR3 has 17 residues. CDR3 in amino acids: CASSQSPGGPSDSPQHF. CDR3 in DNA: TGCGCCAGCAGCCAATCCCCAGGGGGCCCGTCTGATTCGCCCCAGCATTTT.

The chain couples TRBV5-1 to TRBJ2-7, with a weak D call TRBD1 (6 bases). The germline CDR1 and CDR2 sequences are SGHRS and YFSETQ. This CDR3 contains 15 residues. The V gene lost 3 bases and the J gene lost 5 bases, with 18 bases spanning the gap. In DNA, the CDR3 is TGCGCCAGCAGCTCCAGGGGCAATAGTAGGGACGAGCAGTACTTC. Translating gives CASSSRGNSRDEQYF.

The V and J genes are TRBV11-1 and TRBJ1-3, with D perhaps TRBD1 (5 bases). CDR1 and CDR2 from the germline V gene are SGHAT and FQDESV (reference sequence). V was trimmed by 1 base and J by 3 bases, leaving 10 bases between them. The CDR3 loop spans 15 amino acids. The chain's CDR3 is CASSLGAGRGNTIYF. In DNA form, the CDR3 reads TGTGCCAGCAGCTTAGGTGCGGGACGTGGAAACACCATATATTTT.

Worth noting for this clone: Additional DNA sequences in this sample encode the identical CDR3. The chain combines TRBV7-2 with TRBJ2-7; no clear D. The germline V gene encodes CDR1 SGHTA and CDR2 FQGNSA. The CDR3 contains 11 residues. V dropped 0 bases and J dropped 6 bases, with 3 bases sitting between them. Here the CDR3 DNA reads TGTGCCAGCAGCTTAGCCGGCGAGCAGTACTTC. Amino acids: CASSLAGEQYF.

V usage is TRBV11-2 and J usage is TRBJ2-7; D is undetermined. The CDR3 length is 12 residues. Germline CDR1 SGHAT, CDR2 FQNNGV. V was shortened by 2 bases and J by 3 bases, with 5 bases between the two germline ends. The chain's CDR3 is CASSLLYYEQYF. CDR3 bases: TGTGCCAGCAGCTTATTGTACTACGAGCAGTACTTC. Drawing the rest from reference TRBV11-2 and TRBJ2-7, the complete variable domain is EAGVAQSPRYKIIEKRQSVAFWCNPISGHATLYWYQQILGQGPKLLIQFQNNGVVDDSQLPKDRFSAERLKGVDSTLKIQPAKLEDSAVYLCASSLLYYEQYFGPGTRLTVT.

The chain is built from TRBV6-1 and TRBJ1-6; 7 nucleotides match TRBD1. This CDR3 has 15 residues. Looked up from germline, CDR1 is MNHNS and CDR2 is SASEGT. The J segment lost 3 bases and the V segment lost 6 bases, leaving 5 bases of the junction unmatched. The chain's CDR3 is CASSAGQHYNSPLHF. CDR3 DNA: TGTGCCAGCAGCGCGGGACAGCACTATAATTCACCCCTCCACTTT.

Written as DNA, the CDR3 is TGTGCCAGCTCACCACTAGCCGGGACAGGGGCCGCGCGCTACGAGCAGTACTTC. Amino acids: CASSPLAGTGAARYEQYF. This chain joins TRBV18 and TRBJ2-7; TRBD1 aligns across 10 bases. CDR1 is KGHSH, CDR2 LQKENI, per germline. The CDR3 sequence is 18 residues long. V dropped 1 base and J dropped 3; count of bases not matched to a gene: 12.

This clone was recorded once. J is TRBJ2-1 and V is TRBV29-1; tentatively, D is TRBD1 (6 bases). The germline V and J ends were trimmed by 7 bases and 5 bases, with 15 bases remaining between them. CDR1 is SQVTM and CDR2 is ANQGSEA in the germline V gene. The CDR3 loop spans 13 amino acids. In nucleotides, the CDR3 is TGCAGCGACCGGGACACTGGGGACAATGAGCAGTTCTTC. Its protein is CSDRDTGDNEQFF.